What follows are 26 T cell receptor beta chains derived from one specimen sequenced in a study of T cells in Graves' hyperthyroidism and ophthalmopathy. RNA transcripts yielded amplified TCR beta CDR3 regions. Initially, a first-round RT-PCR of the TCR CDR3 employed the HTBI primer set. Each CDR3 protein gets one entry after TCRdb re-called the multiplex PCR reads with MiXCR. The sample yields hundreds of thousands of distinct CDR3 sequences, 11% to 15% seen once. Sequencing was carried out using blood. The receptors derive from a woman in her twenties or thirties with Graves' hyperthyroidism that later progressed to Graves' ophthalmopathy.

This clonotype occurred many times. The V call is TRBV7-3, the J call TRBJ1-6, with TRBD1 as a possible D gene (5 bases). The germline CDR1 and CDR2 sequences are SGHTA and FQGTGA. The CDR3 runs 14 residues. Deletions cut 1 base from V and 9 bases from J, with 10 bases between. The CDR3 loop is CASSLNGGGSPLHF. In DNA form, the CDR3 reads TGTGCCAGCAGCTTAAATGGTGGGGGTTCACCCCTCCACTTT.

In its sample, this clonotype was seen many times. The J gene is TRBJ1-2, the V gene TRBV28; D uncertain. This CDR3 contains 14 residues. Per the germline V gene, CDR1 is MDHEN and CDR2 is SYDVKM. V lost 6 bases and J 0 bases, leaving 11 bases between the germline ends. As DNA, the CDR3 is TGTGCCAGCAGAAACAGTGGGTCTAACTATGGCTACACCTTC. This translates into CASRNSGSNYGYTF.

The gene calls are TRBV7-9 and TRBJ1-3, with TRBD1 matching 9 bases. Germline V CDR1 and CDR2: SEHNR, FQNEAQ (reference sequence). The V segment lost 5 bases and the J segment 0 bases; nucleotides outside the gene matches: 14. The CDR3 totals 19 residues. The CDR3 DNA sequence: TGTGCCAGCAGCGGACGATTAGGGGGGACAGGGACCTCTGGAAACACCATATATTTT. Encoded protein: CASSGRLGGTGTSGNTIYF.

This clonotype was observed a handful of times. The V call is TRBV19, the J call TRBJ2-7; no clear D. The CDR3 is 16 amino acids. V shed 6 bases and J shed 0 bases, with 18 bases lying between them. CDR1 and CDR2 (germline): LNHDA, SQIVND (reference sequence). The CDR3 DNA sequence: TGTGCCAGTAGCCCTCGACCCCAGCAAAACTCCTACGAGCAGTACTTC. Its protein is CASSPRPQQNSYEQYF.

Ten or more counts support this clonotype. The chain links TRBV6-2 or TRBV6-3 to TRBJ2-7; the match to TRBD2 covers 10 bases. The CDR3 spans 19 residues. V lost 4 bases, J lost 2 bases, and 17 bases stayed unmatched. CDR1 and CDR2 (germline): MNHEY, SVGEGT. As DNA, the CDR3 is TGTGCCAGCAGTTCGTTCCTTCTAGCGGGAGAGGAGAAAGCCTACGAGCAGTACTTC. Translating gives CASSSFLLAGEEKAYEQYF.

In this sample, this clonotype turned up a few times. The genes are TRBV12-3 or TRBV12-4 and TRBJ1-2; D remains unclear. Trimming removed 3 bases from V and 4 bases from J, with 6 bases in between. The CDR3 is 12 residues long. The DNA of the CDR3 is TGTGCCAGCAGTTTCGCGCGCTATGGCTACACCTTC. Translated, it gives CASSFARYGYTF.

This clonotype was detected a few times. J is TRBJ2-7 and V is TRBV12-5; D is unclear. Germline CDR1 and CDR2: LGHNT and FRNRAP. With 6 bases removed from V and 9 bases from J, the gap between germline ends came to 15 bases. The CDR3 sequence is 12 residues long. The CDR3 sequence: CASGFANAVQYF. The CDR3 nucleotides are TGTGCTAGTGGCTTTGCGAATGCAGTGCAGTACTTC. Looking up the rest from reference TRBV12-5 and TRBJ2-7 gives the full variable domain: DARVTQTPRHKVTEMGQEVTMRCQPILGHNTVFWYRQTMMQGLELLAYFRNRAPLDDSGMPKDRFSAEMPDATLATLKIQPSEPRDSAVYFCASGFANAVQYFGPGTRLTVT.

This clonotype was observed at least ten times. At one end the junction does not follow the germline gene, possibly because of a read error. The rearrangement links TRBV20-1 to TRBJ2-7; D might be TRBD2 (6 bases). There are 12 residues in the CDR3. Germline CDR1 DFQATT, CDR2 SNEGSKA (reference sequence). Here the CDR3 DNA reads TGCAGTGCTACTCGGGACTCCCACGAGCAGTACTTC. This codes for CSATRDSHEQYF.

This clonotype was picked up a small number of times. The rearrangement links TRBV24-1 to TRBJ2-1; D is unclear. V was clipped by 4 bases and J by 4 bases, with 10 bases between them. The germline V gene has CDR1 KGHDR and CDR2 SFDVKD. The CDR3 contains 14 residues. Here the CDR3 reads CATSESLLYNEQFF. The CDR3 DNA sequence: TGTGCCACCAGTGAATCTCTTCTGTACAATGAGCAGTTCTTC.

The table lists this clonotype with many counts. The CDR3 DNA reads as TGCAGCGCCGACGGGCAAATGGGCTACACCTTC. It yields the protein CSADGQMGYTF. This chain joins TRBV29-1 and TRBJ1-2; no reliable D call. Germline V gene sequence: CDR1 SQVTM, CDR2 ANQGSEA. Trimming pared 7 bases from V and 8 bases from J, leaving 14 bases between. This CDR3 is built from 11 residues.

This clonotype appeared many times. The rearrangement links TRBV19 to TRBJ1-5; TRBD1 matches at 10 bases. There are 17 residues in the CDR3. J was trimmed by 4 bases and V by 4 bases; bases with no gene match: 10. The germline CDR1 and CDR2 sequences are LNHDA and SQIVND (reference sequence). The CDR3 loop reads CASSSRDRGSVNQPQHF. CDR3 in DNA: TGTGCCAGTAGTAGCCGGGACAGGGGCAGTGTTAATCAGCCCCAGCATTTT.

Concerning this clonotype itself: An end of the junction does not agree with germline; a read error may underlie this. The chain employs TRBV4-1 and TRBJ2-7; D not resolved. The CDR3 is 15 residues long. Germline CDR1 reads MGHRA; CDR2 reads YSYEKL. The CDR3 sequence: CASIQERQAAYEQYF. CDR3 nucleotide sequence: TGCGCCAGCATCCAAGAAAGGCAGGCTGCCTACGAGCAGTACTTC.

This clonotype was counted at least ten times. This rearrangement joins TRBV28 to TRBJ1-1; TRBD1 matches 8 bases. Trimming at V came to 6 bases and at J to 6 bases, leaving 6 bases not matched to a gene. The CDR3 is made up of 13 amino acids. The V gene's germline CDR1 is MDHEN and CDR2 SYDVKM. DNA of the CDR3: TGTGCCAGCAGCGACAGGGGCCCGCCTGAAGCTTTCTTT. The encoded protein is CASSDRGPPEAFF.

This clonotype was counted many times. The CDR3 coding sequence is TGTGCCAGCAGCGTCCGGGACTGGTACGAGCAGTACTTC. This codes for CASSVRDWYEQYF. The chain employs TRBV7-8 and TRBJ2-7; a possible D gene is TRBD2 (6 bases). With 5 bases removed from V and 4 bases from J, the gap between germline ends came to 12 bases. Per germline, CDR1 SGHVS and CDR2 FQNEAQ. The CDR3 sequence is 13 residues long.

This clonotype came up many times. The chain couples TRBV14 to TRBJ2-5; the D gene could be TRBD1 or TRBD2 (5 bases each). Germline V CDR1 and CDR2: SGHDN, FVKESK. V lost 3 bases and J lost 2, with 13 bases in between. The CDR3 contains 15 residues. CDR3 in amino acids: CASSQGQRGQETQYF. The DNA of the CDR3 is TGTGCCAGCAGCCAGGGCCAGAGGGGACAAGAGACCCAGTACTTC.

This clonotype was counted many times. The chain carries TRBV6-1 and TRBJ2-3; D possibly corresponds to TRBD2 (6 bases). Germline V lookup: CDR1 MNHNS, CDR2 SASEGT. The CDR3 loop spans 17 amino acids. The ends were cut back, 0 bases at V and 5 bases at J, with 18 bases in the middle. CDR3 in DNA: TGTGCCAGCAGTGAAGCGTCTCTTGTGGGAGGCCAAGATACGCAGTATTTT. Its translation: CASSEASLVGGQDTQYF.

The table lists this clonotype with a few counts. The gene calls are TRBV27 and TRBJ2-7; 8 nucleotides match TRBD1. The CDR3 runs to 14 residues. Germline CDR1 MNHEY, CDR2 SMNVEV (reference sequence). J lost 5 bases, V lost 4 bases, and 7 bases had no gene match. The CDR3 spells CASSSDRGPNEQYF. Here the CDR3 DNA reads TGTGCCAGCAGTTCCGACAGGGGCCCCAACGAGCAGTACTTC.

The V gene is TRBV9, the J gene TRBJ2-1; perhaps D is TRBD1 or TRBD2 (5 bases each). Per the germline V gene, CDR1 is SGDLS and CDR2 is YYNGEE. Trimming removed 6 bases from V and 3 bases from J, with 16 bases in between. This CDR3 region has 15 residues. CDR3 protein: CASTRDGNFYNEQFF. In DNA form, the CDR3 reads TGTGCCAGCACGAGGGACGGGAATTTCTACAATGAGCAGTTCTTC.

This clonotype was observed many times. The rearrangement joins TRBV11-2 to TRBJ2-1, with a weak D call TRBD2 (7 bases). V shed 1 base and J shed 7 bases, with 14 bases lying between them. Looked up from germline, CDR1 is SGHAT and CDR2 is FQNNGV. There are 15 residues in the CDR3. The CDR3 DNA sequence: TGTGCCAGCAGCTTAGCCGGGGGAGGGGGGAATGAGCAGTTCTTC. Its translation: CASSLAGGGGNEQFF.

This clonotype was seen many times. The gene calls are TRBV6-1 and TRBJ2-7, with TRBD2 matching over 10 bases. Germline CDR1 and CDR2: MNHNS and SASEGT. This CDR3 spans 13 amino acids. Losses at the gene ends were 7 bases for V and 6 bases for J; bases not matched to a gene: 6. The DNA for the CDR3 is TGTGCCAGCAAACCTAGCGGGAGTGCCGAGCAGTACTTC. This gives the protein CASKPSGSAEQYF.

This clonotype has a count of ten or more. The chain links TRBV12-3 or TRBV12-4 to TRBJ2-3, with 7 bases identical to TRBD1. This CDR3 is 15 amino acids long. Trimming removed 4 bases from V and 6 bases from J; junction bases left unmatched: 10. In DNA, the CDR3 is TGTGCCAGCAGTTGGAGACAGGGCGGCAGCGATACGCAGTATTTT. The encoded protein is CASSWRQGGSDTQYF.

The V and J genes are TRBV15 and TRBJ2-1; 8 bases line up with TRBD2. V was pared by 2 bases and J by 4 bases, with 1 base of the junction left unmatched. The CDR3 consists of 14 residues. The germline V gene has CDR1 LNHNV and CDR2 YYDKDF (reference sequence). CDR3 protein: CATSRQREYNEQFF. CDR3 coding DNA: TGTGCCACCAGCAGACAGCGGGAGTACAATGAGCAGTTCTTC.

This clonotype occurred a few times. The chain has TRBV7-9 and TRBJ2-5; no clear D. Germline V gene data show CDR1 as SEHNR and CDR2 as FQNEAQ (reference sequence). Trimming removed 3 bases from V and 3 bases from J, with 5 bases in between. The CDR3 totals 12 residues. The CDR3 sequence is CASSFSEETQYF. In nucleotides, the CDR3 is TGTGCCAGCAGCTTTAGTGAAGAGACCCAGTACTTC.

A remark on this clonotype: The junction shows a germline mismatch at one end, possibly a read error. The chain recombines TRBV10-3 with TRBJ2-7; no clear D. Germline V gene sequence: CDR1 ENHRY, CDR2 SYGVKD. The CDR3 sequence is 13 residues long. The CDR3 protein is CAISVGISYERYF. CDR3 bases: TGTGCCATCAGTGTGGGCATCTCCTACGAGCGGTACTTC.

In its sample, this clonotype was seen many times. This chain links TRBV7-2 with TRBJ2-6; 9 bases align to TRBD1. Germline CDR1 and CDR2: SGHTA and FQGNSA. The CDR3 consists of 15 residues. With V trimmed by 4 bases and J by 2 bases, 0 bases remained unmatched. CDR3: CASSWDRAGANVLTF. The CDR3 nucleotides are TGTGCCAGCAGCTGGGACAGGGCTGGGGCCAACGTCCTGACTTTC.

This clonotype came up many times. The V and J genes are TRBV10-3 and TRBJ1-2; perhaps TRBD1 as D (5 bases). Between the trimmed V and J ends, which lost 2 bases and 2 bases, there was a span of 9 bases. The CDR3 consists of 14 residues. Germline CDR1 is ENHRY and CDR2 is SYGVKD. The CDR3 DNA reads TGTGCCATCAGTGAGGATGGGACGAACTATGGCTACACCTTC. This codes for CAISEDGTNYGYTF.